Listed below are T cell receptor beta chains from one sample, sequenced in a study of preoperative IRX-2 immunotherapy in early breast cancer. Clones were read by immunoSEQ multiplex PCR, and TCRdb kept only the in-frame ones, dropping some. The sample has about 45,000 clones; approximately 77% are singletons. This specimen consisted of tumor tissue, obtained after IRX-2 immunotherapy. These TCRs come from a human donor with breast cancer. The conserved cysteine and the conserved F or W are not part of the CDR3 here. A D gene is named only where the DNA matches it firmly.

j_call d_call v_call cdr3_aa
TRBJ2-1 TRBD2 TRBV19 ASSREAGGNYNEQF
TRBJ2-1 TRBD2 TRBV7-6 ASSPRGLAVNEQF
TRBJ1-3 NA TRBV11-3 ASSLPGGQPGNTIY
TRBJ1-3 NA TRBV7-1 ASSAPRGNTIY
TRBJ2-1 TRBD2 TRBV11-3 ASSFSSGTSGQSSYNEQF
TRBJ2-7 NA TRBV30 AWSDFYEQY
TRBJ2-3 TRBD1 TRBV29-1 STTGTGGTDTQY
TRBJ1-3 TRBD1 TRBV6-8 ASSAGQLVNTIY
TRBJ2-3 NA TRBV19 ASGLAASTDTQY
TRBJ1-3 NA TRBV11-3 ASSLGPGTNGNTIY
TRBJ2-7 TRBD2 TRBV6-7 ASRGGLAGGYEQY
TRBJ2-1 NA TRBV29-1 SVPTGRNEQF
TRBJ2-5 NA TRBV27 ASSPRRGLRTKETQY
TRBJ2-7 TRBD1 TRBV6-1 ASSEGDRGFVYEQY
TRBJ2-1 NA TRBV18 ASSPTQTELAEQF
TRBJ1-4 NA TRBV19 ASSMMDTTNEKLF
TRBJ2-2 TRBD2 TRBV7-1 ASSLAGRFGELF
TRBJ2-1 NA TRBV19 ASSIDRGQPSEQF
TRBJ2-7 NA TRBV30 AWNRDRPYEQY
TRBJ2-1 NA TRBV1 ASSQGGNEQF
TRBJ1-2 TRBD1 TRBV19 ASTEGQLFYGYT
TRBJ2-1 TRBD2 TRBV6-8 ASRLSGDYNEQF
TRBJ1-3 NA TRBV11-3 ASSLGTPGRDTIY
TRBJ1-6 NA TRBV5-1 ASRWVGSSYNSPLH
TRBJ2-3 NA TRBV28 ASSPITPRPDELADTQY
TRBJ1-4 TRBD1 TRBV15 ATSLAGQGLEKLF
TRBJ2-7 NA TRBV9 ASSASGTGPYEQY
TRBJ2-1 TRBD1 TRBV11-3 ASSLGDRGVYEQF
TRBJ2-1 NA TRBV27 ATSDFISNEQF
TRBJ1-2 TRBD1 TRBV19 ASTIDRAYGYT
TRBJ1-5 TRBD1 TRBV6-8 ASSTTGTGGYQPQH
TRBJ2-7 NA TRBV7-8 ASSQDGRSEQY
TRBJ1-1 NA TRBV6-8 ASGRTAKTEAF
TRBJ2-5 NA TRBV28 ASSLLGTGASRETQY
TRBJ1-1 TRBD1 TRBV28 ASSFLTGGDEAF
TRBJ1-4 NA TRBV28 ASSLEQSNEKLF